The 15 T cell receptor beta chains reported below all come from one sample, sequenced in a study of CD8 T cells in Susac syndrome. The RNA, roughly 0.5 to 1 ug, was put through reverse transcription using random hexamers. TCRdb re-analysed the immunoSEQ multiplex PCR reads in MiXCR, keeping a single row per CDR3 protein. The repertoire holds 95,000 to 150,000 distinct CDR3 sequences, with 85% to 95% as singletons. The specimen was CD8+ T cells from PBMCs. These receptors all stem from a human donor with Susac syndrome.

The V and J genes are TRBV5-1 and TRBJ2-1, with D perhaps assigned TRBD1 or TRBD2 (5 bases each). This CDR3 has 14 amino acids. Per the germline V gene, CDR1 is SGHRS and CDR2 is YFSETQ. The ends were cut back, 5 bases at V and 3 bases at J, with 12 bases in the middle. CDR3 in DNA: TGCGCCAGCAGTCGGGACCCAGACTACAATGAGCAGTTCTTC. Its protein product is CASSRDPDYNEQFF.

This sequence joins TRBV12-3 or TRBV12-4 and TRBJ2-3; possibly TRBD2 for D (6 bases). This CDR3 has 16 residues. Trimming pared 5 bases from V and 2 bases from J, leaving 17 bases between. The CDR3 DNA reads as TGTGCCAGCAGTCACCCCGGGACTCGTGACACAGATACGCAGTATTTT. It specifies CASSHPGTRDTDTQYF.

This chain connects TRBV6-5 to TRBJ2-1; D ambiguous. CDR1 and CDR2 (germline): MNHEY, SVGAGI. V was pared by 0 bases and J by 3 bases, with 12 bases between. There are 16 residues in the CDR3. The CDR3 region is CASSYSRLGRYNEQFF. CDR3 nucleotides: TGTGCCAGCAGTTACTCGAGATTAGGCCGCTACAATGAGCAGTTCTTC.

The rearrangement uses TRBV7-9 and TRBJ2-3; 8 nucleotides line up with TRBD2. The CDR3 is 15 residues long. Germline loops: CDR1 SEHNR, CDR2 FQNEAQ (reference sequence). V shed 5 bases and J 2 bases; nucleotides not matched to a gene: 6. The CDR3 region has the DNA TGTGCCAGCAGCAGTAGCGGGGACGTCACAGATACGCAGTATTTT. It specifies CASSSSGDVTDTQYF.

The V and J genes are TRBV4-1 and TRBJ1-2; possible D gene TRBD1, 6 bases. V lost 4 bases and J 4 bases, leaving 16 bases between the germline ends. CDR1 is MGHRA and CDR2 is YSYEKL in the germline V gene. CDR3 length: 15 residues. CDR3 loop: CASSLSFGQSYGYTF. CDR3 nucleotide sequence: TGCGCCAGCAGCCTATCCTTCGGACAGAGCTATGGCTACACCTTC.

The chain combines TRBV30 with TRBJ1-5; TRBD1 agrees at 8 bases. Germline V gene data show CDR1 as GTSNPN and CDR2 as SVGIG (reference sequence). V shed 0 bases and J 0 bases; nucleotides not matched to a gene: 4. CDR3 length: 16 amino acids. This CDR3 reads CAWSVGQGHSNQPQHF. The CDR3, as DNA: TGTGCCTGGAGTGTTGGACAGGGTCATAGCAATCAGCCCCAGCATTTT. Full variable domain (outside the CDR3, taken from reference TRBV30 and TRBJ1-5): SQTIHQWPATLVQPVGSPLSLECTVEGTSNPNLYWYRQAAGRGLQLLFYSVGIGQISSEVPQNLSASRPQDRQFILSSKKLLLSDSGFYLCAWSVGQGHSNQPQHFGDGTRLSIL.

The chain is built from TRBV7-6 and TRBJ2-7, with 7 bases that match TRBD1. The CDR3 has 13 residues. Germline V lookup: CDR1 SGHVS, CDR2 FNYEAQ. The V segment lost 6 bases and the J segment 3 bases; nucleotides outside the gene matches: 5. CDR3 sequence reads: CASSATGDYEQYF. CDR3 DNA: TGTGCCAGCAGTGCCACAGGGGACTACGAGCAGTACTTC.

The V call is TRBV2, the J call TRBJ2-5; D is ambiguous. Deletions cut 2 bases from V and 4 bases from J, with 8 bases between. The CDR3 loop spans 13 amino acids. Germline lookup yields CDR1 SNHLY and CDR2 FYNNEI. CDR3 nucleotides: TGTGCCAGCAGTGAAACCCCGGGAGAGACCCAGTACTTC. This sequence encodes CASSETPGETQYF.

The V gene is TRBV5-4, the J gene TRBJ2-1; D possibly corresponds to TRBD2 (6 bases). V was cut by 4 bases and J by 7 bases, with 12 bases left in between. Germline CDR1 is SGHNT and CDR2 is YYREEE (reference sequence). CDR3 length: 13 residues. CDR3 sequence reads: CASSPPDYNEQFF. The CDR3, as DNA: TGTGCCAGCAGCCCGCCGGACTATAATGAGCAGTTCTTC.

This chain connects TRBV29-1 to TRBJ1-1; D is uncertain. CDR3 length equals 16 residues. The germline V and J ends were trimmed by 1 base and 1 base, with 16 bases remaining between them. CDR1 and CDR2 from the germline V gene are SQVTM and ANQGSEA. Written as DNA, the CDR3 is TGCAGCGTTGAAGGGTTTCGGGCTACCGCGAACACTGAAGCTTTCTTT. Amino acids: CSVEGFRATANTEAFF.

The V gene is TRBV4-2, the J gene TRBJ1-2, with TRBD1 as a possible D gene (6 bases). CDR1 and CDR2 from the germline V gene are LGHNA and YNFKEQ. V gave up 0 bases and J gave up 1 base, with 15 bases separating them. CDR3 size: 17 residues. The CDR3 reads CASSQEAGALLNYGYTF. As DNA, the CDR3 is TGTGCCAGCAGCCAAGAAGCGGGGGCTTTACTTAACTATGGCTACACCTTC.

CDR3 region: CASRAWDRENTEAFF. CDR3 nucleotides: TGTGCCAGCAGGGCCTGGGACAGGGAGAACACTGAAGCTTTCTTT. J is TRBJ1-1 and V is TRBV9; TRBD1 matches at 9 bases. The junction had 6 bases not matched to a gene; V was cut back by 5 bases and J by 1 base. This CDR3 spans 15 amino acids. Looked up from germline, CDR1 is SGDLS and CDR2 is YYNGEE.

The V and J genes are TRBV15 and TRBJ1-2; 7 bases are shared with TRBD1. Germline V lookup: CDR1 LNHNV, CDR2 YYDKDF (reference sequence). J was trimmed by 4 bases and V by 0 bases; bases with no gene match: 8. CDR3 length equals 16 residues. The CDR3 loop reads CATSRDRVGGSYGYTF. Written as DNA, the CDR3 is TGTGCCACCAGCAGAGATCGTGTAGGGGGCTCCTATGGCTACACCTTC.

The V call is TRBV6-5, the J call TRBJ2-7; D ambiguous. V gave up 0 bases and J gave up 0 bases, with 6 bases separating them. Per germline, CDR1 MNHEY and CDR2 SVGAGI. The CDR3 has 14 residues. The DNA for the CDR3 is TGTGCCAGCAGTTACTCTGCCGGCTCCTACGAGCAGTACTTC. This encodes CASSYSAGSYEQYF.

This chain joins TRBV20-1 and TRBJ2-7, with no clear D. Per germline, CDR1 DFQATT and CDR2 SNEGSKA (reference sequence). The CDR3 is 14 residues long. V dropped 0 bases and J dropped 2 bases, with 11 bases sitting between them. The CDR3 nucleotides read TGCAGTGCTAGAGATACGACAAGTACCTACGAGCAGTACTTC. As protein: CSARDTTSTYEQYF.